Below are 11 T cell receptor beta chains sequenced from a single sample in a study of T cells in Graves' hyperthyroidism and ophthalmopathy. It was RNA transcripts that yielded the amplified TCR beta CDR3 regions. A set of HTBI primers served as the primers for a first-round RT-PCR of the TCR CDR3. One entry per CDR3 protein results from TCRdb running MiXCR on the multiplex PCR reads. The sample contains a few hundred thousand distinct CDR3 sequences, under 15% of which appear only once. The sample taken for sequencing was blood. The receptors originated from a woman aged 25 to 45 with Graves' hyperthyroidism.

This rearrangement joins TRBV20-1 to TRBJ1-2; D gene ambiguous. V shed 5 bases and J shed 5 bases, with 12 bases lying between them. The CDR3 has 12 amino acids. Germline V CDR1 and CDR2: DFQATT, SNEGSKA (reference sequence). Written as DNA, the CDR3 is TGCAGTGCTTGGTCGCTGATTTATGGCTACACCTTC. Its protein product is CSAWSLIYGYTF.

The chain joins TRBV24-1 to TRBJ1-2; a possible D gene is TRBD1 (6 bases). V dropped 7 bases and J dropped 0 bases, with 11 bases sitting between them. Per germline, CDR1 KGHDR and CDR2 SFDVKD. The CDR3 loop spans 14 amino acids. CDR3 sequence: CATSPGAPNYGYTF. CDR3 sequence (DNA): TGTGCCACCAGCCCAGGGGCGCCTAACTATGGCTACACCTTC.

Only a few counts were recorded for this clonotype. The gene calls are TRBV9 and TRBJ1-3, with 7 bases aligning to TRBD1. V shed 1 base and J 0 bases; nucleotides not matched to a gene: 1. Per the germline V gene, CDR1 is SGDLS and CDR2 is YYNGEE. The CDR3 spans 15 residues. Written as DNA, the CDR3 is TGTGCCAGCAGCGTACGACAGGGCTCTGGAAACACCATATATTTT. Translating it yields CASSVRQGSGNTIYF.

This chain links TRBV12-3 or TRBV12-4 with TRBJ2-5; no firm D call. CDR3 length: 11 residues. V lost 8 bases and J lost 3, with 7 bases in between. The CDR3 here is CASATEETQYF. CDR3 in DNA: TGTGCCAGCGCGACGGAAGAGACCCAGTACTTC.

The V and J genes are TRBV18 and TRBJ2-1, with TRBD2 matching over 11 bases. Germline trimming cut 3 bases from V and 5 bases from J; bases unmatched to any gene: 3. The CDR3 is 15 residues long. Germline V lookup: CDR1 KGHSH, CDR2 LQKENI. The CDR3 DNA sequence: TGTGCCAGCTCACCTAGCGGGAGGGACCACAATGAGCAGTTCTTC. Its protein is CASSPSGRDHNEQFF.

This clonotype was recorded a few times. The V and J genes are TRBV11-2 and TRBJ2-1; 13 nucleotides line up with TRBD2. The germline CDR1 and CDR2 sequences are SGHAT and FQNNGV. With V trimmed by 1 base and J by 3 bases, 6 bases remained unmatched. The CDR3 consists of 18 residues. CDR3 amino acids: CASSLVLAGGPSYNEQFF. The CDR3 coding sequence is TGTGCCAGCAGCTTAGTACTAGCGGGAGGGCCTAGCTACAATGAGCAGTTCTTC.

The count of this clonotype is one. CDR3 DNA sequence: TGCAGCGTGGTGGGACGGCTTTCCTACGAGCAGTACTTC. This sequence encodes CSVVGRLSYEQYF. J is TRBJ2-7 and V is TRBV29-1; TRBD1 or TRBD2 may be the D gene (5 bases each). This CDR3 has 13 amino acids. Trimming removed 6 bases from V and 1 base from J, with 13 bases in between. From germline, CDR1 is SQVTM and CDR2 ANQGSEA.

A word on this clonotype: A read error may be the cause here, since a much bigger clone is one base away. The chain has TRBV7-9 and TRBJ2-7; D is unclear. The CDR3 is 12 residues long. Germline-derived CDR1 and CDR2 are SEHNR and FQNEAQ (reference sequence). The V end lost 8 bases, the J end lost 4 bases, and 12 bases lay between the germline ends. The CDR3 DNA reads TGTGCCAGCGGCATCTTCTTATACGAGCAGTACTTC. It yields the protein CASGIFLYEQYF.

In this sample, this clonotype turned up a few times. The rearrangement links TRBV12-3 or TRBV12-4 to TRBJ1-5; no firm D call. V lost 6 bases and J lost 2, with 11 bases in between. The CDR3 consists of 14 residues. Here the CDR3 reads CASSPQRGNQPQHF. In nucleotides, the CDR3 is TGTGCCAGCAGCCCGCAAAGGGGCAATCAGCCCCAGCATTTT.

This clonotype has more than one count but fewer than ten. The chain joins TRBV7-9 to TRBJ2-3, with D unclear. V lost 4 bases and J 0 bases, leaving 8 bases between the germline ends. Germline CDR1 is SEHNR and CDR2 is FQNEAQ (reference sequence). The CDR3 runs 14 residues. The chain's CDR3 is CASSSDGSTDTQYF. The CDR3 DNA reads TGTGCCAGCAGCTCGGACGGGAGCACAGATACGCAGTATTTT.

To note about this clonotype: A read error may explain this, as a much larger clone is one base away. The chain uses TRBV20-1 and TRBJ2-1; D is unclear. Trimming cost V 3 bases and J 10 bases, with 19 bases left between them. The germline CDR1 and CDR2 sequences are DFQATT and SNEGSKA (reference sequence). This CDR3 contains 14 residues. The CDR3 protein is CSASPLGFRDEQFF. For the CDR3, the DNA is TGCAGTGCTAGTCCCCTCGGCTTTCGCGACGAGCAGTTCTTC.